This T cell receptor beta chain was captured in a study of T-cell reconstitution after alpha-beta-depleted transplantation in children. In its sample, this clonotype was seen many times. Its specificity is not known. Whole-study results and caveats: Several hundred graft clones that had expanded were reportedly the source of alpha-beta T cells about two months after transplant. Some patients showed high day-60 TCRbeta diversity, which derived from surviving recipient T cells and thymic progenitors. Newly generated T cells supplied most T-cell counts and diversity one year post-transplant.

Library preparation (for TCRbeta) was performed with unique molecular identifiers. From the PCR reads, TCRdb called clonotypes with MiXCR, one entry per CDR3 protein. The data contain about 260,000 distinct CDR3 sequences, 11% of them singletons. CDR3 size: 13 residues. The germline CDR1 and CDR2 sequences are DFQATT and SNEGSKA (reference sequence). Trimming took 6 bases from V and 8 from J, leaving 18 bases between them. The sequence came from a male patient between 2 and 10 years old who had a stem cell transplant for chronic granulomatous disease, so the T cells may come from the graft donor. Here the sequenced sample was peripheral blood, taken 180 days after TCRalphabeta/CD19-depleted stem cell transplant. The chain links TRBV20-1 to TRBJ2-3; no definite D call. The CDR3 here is CSARAPATTTQYF. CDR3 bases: TGCAGTGCCCGAGCCCCGGCCACCACTACGCAGTATTTT.